This T cell receptor beta chain comes out of a study of graft-versus-host responses after intestinal transplantation. Study details: Recipients uniformly received anti-thymocyte globulin induction, followed by tacrolimus and steroids for approximately 3 years.

Germline V gene lookup returns CDR1 LGHNA and CDR2 YNFKEQ. The CDR3 totals 15 residues. Trimming cost V 0 bases and J 0 bases, with 6 bases left between them. Details on this clone: Its specificity is not known.

The assay was immunoSEQ multiplex PCR, and TCRdb's table has in-frame clones only and misses some. The sample carries approximately 99,000 clones, approximately 90% recorded once. Findings and caveats of the study: Among recipient marrow samples, GvH clones were found; some appeared first in ileum or blood. After transplant, early declines in HvG clones were associated with peak levels of circulating GvH clones.

This TCR came from a human donor who was the organ donor for an intestinal transplant. The J gene is TRBJ2-1, the V gene TRBV4-2; D gene uncertain. The sequencing here drew on unstimulated CD8+ T cells sorted from spleen or lymph node cells, taken before transplant. In DNA, the CDR3 is TGTGCCAGCAGCCAAGAATACACCTCCTACAATGAGCAGTTCTTC. Encoded protein: CASSQEYTSYNEQFF.